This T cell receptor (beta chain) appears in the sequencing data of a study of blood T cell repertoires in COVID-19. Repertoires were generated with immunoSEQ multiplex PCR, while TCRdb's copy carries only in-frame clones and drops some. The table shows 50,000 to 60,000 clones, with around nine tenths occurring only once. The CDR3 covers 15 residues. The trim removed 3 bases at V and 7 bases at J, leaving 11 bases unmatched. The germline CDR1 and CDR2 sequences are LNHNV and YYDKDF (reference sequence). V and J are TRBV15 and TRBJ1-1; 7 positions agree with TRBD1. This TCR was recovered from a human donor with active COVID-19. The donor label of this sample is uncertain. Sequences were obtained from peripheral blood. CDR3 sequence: CATSRTGLATIEAFF. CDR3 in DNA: TGTGCCACCAGCAGGACAGGGTTGGCCACTATTGAAGCTTTCTTT.